This T cell receptor beta chain was observed in a study of PD-L1 blockade in urothelial cancer. Study background: Blood was subjected to analysis at 3 weeks (second dose) and 6 weeks following treatment start. Blood-derived samples held a median approximately 140,000 T cells. Study-level points and caveats: When pretreatment blood TCR clonality was below the median, it predicted better survival.

V lost 3 bases and J lost 5, with 26 bases in between. Germline CDR1 SGHRS, CDR2 YFSETQ. This CDR3 contains 19 residues. The number of samples from each patient was between 1 and 8, taken pretreatment and on-treatment. Comment on this clone: As yet, its antigen is unknown.

Profiling relied on immunoSEQ multiplex PCR, and the TCRdb table lists in-frame clones only, not all of them. The data hold tens of thousands of clones, with about four fifths observed a single time. The chain links TRBV5-1 to TRBJ2-2; D may be TRBD2 (6 bases). This clonotype was obtained from a man aged 60 to 69 with urothelial cancer. The source was PBMCs, collected around atezolizumab (anti-PD-L1) treatment. The CDR3 coding sequence is TGCGCCAGCAGCTCCGGTATAATCAGGCGGGAAAGTATTACCGGGGAGCTGTTTTTT. This gives the protein CASSSGIIRRESITGELFF. Filled out from reference TRBV5-1 and TRBJ2-2, the complete variable domain reads KAGVTQTPRYLIKTRGQQVTLSCSPISGHRSVSWYQQTPGQGLQFLFEYFSETQRNKGNFPGRFSGRQFSNSRSEMNVSTLELGDSALYLCASSSGIIRRESITGELFFGEGSRLTVL.